The T cell receptor beta chain described here comes from a study of technical replicates of blood from several donors. Trimming pared 4 bases from V and 2 bases from J, leaving 13 bases between. The CDR3 spans 14 residues. Germline assignment: CDR1 SGHDT and CDR2 YYEEEE. Only in-frame clones appear in the TCRdb table, and some are missing; sequencing was by immunoSEQ multiplex PCR. In the table there are approximately 59,000 clones, 90% to 95% of which are singletons. The gene calls are TRBV5-6 and TRBJ2-7; possibly TRBD2 for D (6 bases). Material for sequencing was PBMCs. This TCR was sampled from a human donor in good health. Some clones in this sample may be carry-over from other donors' samples. The CDR3 is CASSRGGPAYEQYF. The CDR3 DNA reads TGTGCCAGCAGCAGAGGAGGGCCGGCCTACGAGCAGTACTTC.